Presented here are 27 T cell receptor beta chains from one specimen sequenced in a study of CD8 T cells in ankylosing spondylitis. TCRdb used MiXCR to reprocess the 5' RACE reads, holding one entry per CDR3 protein. The sample lists 300,000 to 350,000 distinct CDR3 sequences, 11% occurring once. The sequenced sample was blood, either unsorted or a sorted T cell fraction (not recorded which). These receptors all stem from a female donor with ankylosing spondylitis or in good health (not recorded which).

The table lists this clonotype with many counts. The chain carries TRBV24-1 and TRBJ2-3; no definite D call. The V and J ends lost 3 bases and 2 bases respectively, with 11 bases between them. Germline loops: CDR1 KGHDR, CDR2 SFDVKD. The CDR3 totals 15 residues. Here the CDR3 reads CATSDNLLSTDTQYF. The CDR3 nucleotides are TGTGCCACCAGTGATAACCTCCTGTCCACAGATACGCAGTATTTT.

This clonotype has a count of ten or more. The J gene is TRBJ2-1, the V gene TRBV25-1, with D unclear. Germline loops: CDR1 MGHDK, CDR2 SYGVNS. The CDR3 sequence is 12 residues long. The germline V and J ends were trimmed by 6 bases and 4 bases, with 7 bases remaining between them. CDR3 nucleotides: TGTGCCAGCAGCACAACTTACAATGAGCAGTTCTTC. This gives the protein CASSTTYNEQFF.

This clonotype was seen repeatedly, ten times or more. The rearrangement links TRBV20-1 to TRBJ2-7, with D perhaps assigned TRBD1 or TRBD2 (5 bases each). There are 14 residues in the CDR3. CDR1 is DFQATT, CDR2 SNEGSKA, per germline (reference sequence). The ends were cut back, 5 bases at V and 5 bases at J, with 19 bases in the middle. The CDR3 DNA reads as TGCAGTGCTCGAGTTTCGGGGCTTGTGAACGAGCAGTACTTC. The encoded protein is CSARVSGLVNEQYF.

This clonotype was recorded at least ten times. The chain has TRBV5-6 and TRBJ1-1; D possibly corresponds to TRBD1 (5 bases). CDR3 length: 14 amino acids. CDR1 is SGHDT and CDR2 is YYEEEE in the germline V gene. V lost 0 bases and J 5 bases, leaving 11 bases between the germline ends. The chain's CDR3 is CASSLASGATEAFF. The DNA of the CDR3 is TGTGCCAGCAGCTTGGCCTCTGGGGCGACTGAAGCTTTCTTT.

This clonotype appeared many times. The J gene is TRBJ1-2, the V gene TRBV5-5; 8 bases align to TRBD1. The germline CDR1 and CDR2 sequences are SGHKS and YYEKEE (reference sequence). V shed 0 bases, J shed 6 bases, and the junction held 10 bases outside the gene matches. The length of the CDR3 is 16 residues. The CDR3 sequence is CASSLEFRTGGNGYTF. Written as DNA, the CDR3 is TGTGCCAGCAGCTTGGAATTTCGAACAGGGGGTAATGGCTACACCTTC. The entire variable domain, with the rest obtained from reference TRBV5-5 and TRBJ1-2, is as follows: DAGVTQSPTHLIKTRGQQVTLRCSPISGHKSVSWYQQVLGQGPQFIFQYYEKEERGRGNFPDRFSARQFPNYSSELNVNALLLGDSALYLCASSLEFRTGGNGYTFGSGTRLTVV.

This clonotype was seen ten or more times. The chain links TRBV20-1 to TRBJ1-2; 8 nucleotides match TRBD1. V trimming: 3 bases; J trimming: 7 bases; junction bases outside the gene matches: 16. The CDR3 is 16 residues long. Looked up from germline, CDR1 is DFQATT and CDR2 is SNEGSKA (reference sequence). This CDR3 is CSARGAGGSGNGGYTF. In DNA, the CDR3 is TGCAGTGCTAGGGGCGCAGGGGGCTCGGGTAACGGTGGCTACACCTTC.

The chain links TRBV6-1 to TRBJ2-2, with 7 bases identical to TRBD1. The V gene's germline CDR1 is MNHNS and CDR2 SASEGT. The CDR3 runs 15 residues. J lost 1 base, V lost 6 bases, and 5 bases had no gene match. The CDR3 loop is CASRRGTENTGELFF. In DNA, the CDR3 is TGTGCCAGCAGGAGAGGGACAGAGAACACCGGGGAGCTGTTTTTT.

Remarks on this clonotype: An end of the junction differs from the germline gene, which may be a read error. The rearrangement joins TRBV2 to TRBJ1-1; 8 nucleotides line up with TRBD1. The germline V gene has CDR1 SNHLY and CDR2 FYNNEI. The CDR3 has 13 amino acids. This chain's CDR3 is CASSGQGYTAAFF. The DNA for the CDR3 is TGTGCCAGCAGCGGACAGGGCTACACTGCAGCTTTCTTT. The variable domain in full, completed from reference TRBV2 and TRBJ1-1, reads EPEVTQTPSHQVTQMGQEVILRCVPISNHLYFYWYRQILGQKVEFLVSFYNNEISEKSEIFDDQFSVERPDGSNFTLKIRSTKLEDSAMYFCASSGQGYTAAFFGQGTRLTVV.

This clonotype is classed as medium-sized. CDR3: CSAPRGGRQNTEAFF. DNA for the CDR3: TGCAGTGCTCCTCGGGGCGGGCGCCAGAACACTGAAGCTTTCTTT. The chain uses TRBV20-1 and TRBJ1-1; maybe TRBD1 (5 bases). The CDR3 covers 15 residues. Trimming pared 5 bases from V and 1 base from J, leaving 17 bases between. Germline lookup yields CDR1 DFQATT and CDR2 SNEGSKA (reference sequence).

This clonotype turned up a few times. The chain combines TRBV4-2 with TRBJ2-3; a possible D gene is TRBD2 (7 bases). The CDR3 is 16 residues long. Trimming cost V 6 bases and J 2 bases, with 18 bases left between them. The germline V gene encodes CDR1 LGHNA and CDR2 YNFKEQ. CDR3 nucleotides: TGTGCCAGCAGTTCCATGGGGGGGGGCCTCACAGATACGCAGTATTTT. Amino acid sequence: CASSSMGGGLTDTQYF.

This clonotype was seen at least ten times. V usage is TRBV5-5 and J usage is TRBJ1-1; D ambiguous. Trimming took off 3 bases at V and 2 bases at J, with 17 bases between the two ends. Germline V CDR1 and CDR2: SGHKS, YYEKEE (reference sequence). The CDR3 totals 16 residues. The CDR3 here is CASSSQVVKPNTEAFF. The CDR3 DNA sequence: TGTGCCAGCAGCTCCCAAGTTGTCAAGCCTAACACTGAAGCTTTCTTT.

This clonotype was counted at least ten times. The chain recombines TRBV29-1 with TRBJ2-1; 9 bases align to TRBD2. The CDR3 spans 19 residues. With 1 base clipped from V and 1 base from J, the junction kept 14 bases outside the gene matches. The V gene's germline CDR1 is SQVTM and CDR2 ANQGSEA. The CDR3 DNA follows: TGCAGCGTTGAAGGTGGTAGTAGCGGGAGTGGCGGATCCTACAATGAGCAGTTCTTC. Its translation: CSVEGGSSGSGGSYNEQFF.

This clonotype was observed many times. The gene calls are TRBV12-3 or TRBV12-4 and TRBJ1-1; 8 bases match TRBD1. The CDR3 is 14 residues long. J lost 0 bases, V lost 7 bases, and 4 bases had no gene match. CDR3: CASMKTGVNTEAFF. The DNA for the CDR3 is TGTGCCAGCATGAAGACAGGGGTGAACACTGAAGCTTTCTTT.

The gene calls are TRBV25-1 and TRBJ2-1; 11 bases fit TRBD2. The germline CDR1 and CDR2 sequences are MGHDK and SYGVNS. The CDR3 runs to 16 residues. J lost 5 bases, V lost 4 bases, and 7 bases had no gene match. The CDR3 sequence: CASSGNSGRENNEQFF. The CDR3 nucleotides read TGTGCCAGCAGTGGAAATAGCGGGAGGGAGAACAATGAGCAGTTCTTC.

The rearrangement uses TRBV12-3 or TRBV12-4 and TRBJ1-5; D gene unclear. CDR3 length: 15 residues. Trimming left V 6 bases short and J 2 bases short, with 14 bases between. The CDR3 nucleotides read TGTGCCAGCAGATCCCGGGCGGTGGGCAATCAGCCCCAGCATTTT. Protein: CASRSRAVGNQPQHF.

As concerns this clonotype: A much larger clone lies a single base off, so this may be a read error. The chain links TRBV6-5 to TRBJ1-1, with TRBD1 as a possible D gene (5 bases). CDR1 MNHEY and CDR2 SVGAGI come from the germline V gene. The CDR3 runs to 12 residues. The CDR3 reads CASSRRTSEAYF. The CDR3 nucleotides are TGTGCCAGCAGTCGTCGGACAAGTGAAGCTTACTTT.

This clonotype has ten or more counts. V and J are TRBV7-9 and TRBJ2-1, with TRBD1 matching over 10 bases. V trimming: 5 bases; J trimming: 9 bases; junction bases outside the gene matches: 4. From germline, CDR1 is SEHNR and CDR2 FQNEAQ (reference sequence). This CDR3 has 13 amino acids. Written as DNA, the CDR3 is TGTGCCAGCAGCCCGGGACAGGGGTTTGAGCAGTTCTTC. Translation: CASSPGQGFEQFF.

This clonotype was counted at least ten times. V and J are TRBV21-1 and TRBJ2-2. TRBV21-1 is a known pseudogene. The CDR3 length is 11 residues. CDR3 amino acids: CATRPAGELFF. For the CDR3, the DNA is TGTGCCACCCGACCGGCCGGGGAGCTGTTTTTT.

This clonotype appeared a few times. This sequence joins TRBV30 and TRBJ2-7; D call uncertain. This CDR3 contains 12 residues. Germline values: CDR1 GTSNPN, CDR2 SVGIG (reference sequence). V lost 7 bases and J lost 5, with 15 bases in between. CDR3 in DNA: TGTGCCTACAAGCCCGGGTTCGACGAGCAGTACTTC. Amino acid sequence: CAYKPGFDEQYF.

The J gene is TRBJ2-6, the V gene TRBV19; D is unresolved. V was trimmed by 5 bases and J by 2 bases, leaving 4 bases between them. The CDR3 runs to 13 residues. Germline V lookup: CDR1 LNHDA, CDR2 SQIVND (reference sequence). CDR3: CASSGTGANVLTF. The CDR3 DNA sequence: TGTGCCAGTAGTGGGACTGGGGCCAACGTCCTGACTTTC.

This clonotype has just a few counts. The CDR3 is CASSYLQGARSGNTIYF. For the CDR3, the DNA is TGTGCCAGCAGTTACCTGCAGGGGGCGAGGTCTGGAAACACCATATATTTT. V usage is TRBV6-5 and J usage is TRBJ1-3, with 8 bases that match TRBD1. V trimming: 2 bases; J trimming: 1 base; junction bases outside the gene matches: 7. The CDR3 runs 17 residues. Germline CDR1 MNHEY, CDR2 SVGAGI.

The chain recombines TRBV6-2 or TRBV6-3 with TRBJ2-1; 8 bases fit TRBD1. The J segment lost 8 bases and the V segment lost 7 bases, leaving 19 bases of the junction unmatched. The CDR3 loop spans 17 amino acids. Germline CDR1 reads MNHEY; CDR2 reads SVGEGT. This CDR3 reads CASIPWRMSGQGDEQFF. The CDR3 DNA is TGTGCCAGCATTCCATGGCGAATGTCCGGACAGGGCGATGAGCAGTTCTTC.

This clonotype has just a few counts. This chain links TRBV12-3 or TRBV12-4 with TRBJ2-7; possible D gene TRBD2, 7 bases. Trimming took off 5 bases at V and 3 bases at J, with 23 bases between the two ends. CDR3 length: 17 amino acids. CDR3 in DNA: TGTGCCAGCAGTCCACCTCGGGGGGCAAGCGGGGTCTACGAGCAGTACTTC. Encoded protein: CASSPPRGASGVYEQYF.

This clonotype was seen repeatedly, ten times or more. The rearrangement links TRBV20-1 to TRBJ2-3, with 8 positions matching TRBD1. After removal of 6 bases from V and 4 bases from J, the junction contained 12 bases not matched to a gene. The CDR3 loop spans 15 amino acids. Germline CDR1 reads DFQATT; CDR2 reads SNEGSKA (reference sequence). In DNA, the CDR3 is TGCAGTGCAACTTTCGGGACAGGAGAAGCAGATACGCAGTATTTT. Translating it yields CSATFGTGEADTQYF.

The chain carries TRBV12-3 or TRBV12-4 and TRBJ1-3, with 7 bases identical to TRBD1. The J segment lost 4 bases and the V segment lost 6 bases, leaving 9 bases of the junction unmatched. The CDR3 totals 15 residues. The CDR3 DNA is TGTGCCAGCAGCCCGGGACAGAGCGTAGGAAACACCATATATTTT. Its protein product is CASSPGQSVGNTIYF.

This clonotype was found a few times. The V call is TRBV7-8, the J call TRBJ2-5; D is uncertain. The CDR3 has 15 residues. Between the trimmed V and J ends, which lost 5 bases and 2 bases, there was a span of 15 bases. The germline gives CDR1 SGHVS, CDR2 FQNEAQ. In DNA form, the CDR3 reads TGTGCCAGCAGCGCCGCGGTAATTCTACAAGAGACCCAGTACTTC. Its translation: CASSAAVILQETQYF.

This clonotype was observed many times. This chain joins TRBV7-9 and TRBJ1-1; unclear D gene. Deletions cut 0 bases from V and 5 bases from J, with 7 bases between. Germline V gives CDR1 SEHNR, CDR2 FQNEAQ (reference sequence). This CDR3 has 13 amino acids. The CDR3 here is CASSLASQTEAFF. The CDR3 DNA is TGTGCCAGCAGCTTAGCGAGTCAAACTGAAGCTTTCTTT.